This T cell receptor beta chain originates from a study of cytomegalovirus exposure and HLA in healthy donors (dated by TCRdb to 2016 to 2017). At the level of the whole study: An earlier analysis of some 600 of the donors reported approximately 300 Gb of sequence data and 95 million to 140 million unique TCR beta sequences obtained from approximately 180 million T cells. In a later genetic analysis, genome-wide SNP genotypes for about three fifths of the roughly 670 donors were used, and that subset was treated as a discovery cohort. An earlier analysis of fewer than 700 of the donors applied high-throughput TCR beta sequencing to assess whether each TCR beta V gene segment acted as functional or pseudogenic. High-throughput TCR immunosequencing, statistical association of individual TCRs with disease status, and machine learning were combined to predict cytomegalovirus infection status. All discovery cohort repertoires had been generated using a single sequencing platform. Among the roughly 400 genotyped donors, about 83% belonged to the genetic ancestry cluster associated with self-reported Caucasian donors. The study was designed to test whether signatures of past pathogen exposure could be identified by cataloging public T cell receptors. Both class I and class II loci were covered by HLA typing, at four-digit resolution. Rather than drawing on any new phenotypic data, the later analysis identified candidate immune exposures from TCR beta sequences and the way those sequences occurred across donors. Using immunosequencing, the study profiled T cell repertoires from roughly 650 subjects and related those repertoires to cytomegalovirus serostatus. Alongside the repertoire data, information on donor age, sex, ethnicity and CMV serostatus was compiled. Roughly 290 gigabases of sequencing data and around 85 million unique TCR sequences made up an early release that covered roughly 670 HLA-typed donors. Across approximately 400 genotyped donors of the cohort, an average of roughly 230,000 unique TCR beta nucleotide sequences per donor were sequenced, and 15% to 20% of those sequences were non-productive. A later analysis re-examined previously published TCR beta repertoires from several hundred donors and added high-resolution HLA genotyping to investigate patterns of TCR occurrence. The number of donors typed differed by locus, with roughly 629-640 for A, B, C, DRB1 and DQB1, more than 500 for DQA1, 600 to 610 for DPA1, and 472 for DPB1. Besides the first cohort of roughly 660 subjects, a separate validation cohort made up of roughly 120 different subjects was used. Because of strong linkage in the cohort, four to six DR-DQ haplotypes were treated as single units for association and clustering.

For this clone: Its binding antigen is unknown. No clone much larger than this one lies a single base away; base qualities are absent.

The study at large found these results: Because HLA typing was missing for some donors at each locus, association tests included only the typed subset. According to a later analysis, parvovirus B19, influenza, CMV and Epstein-Barr virus appeared linked to several top co-occurrence clusters. The cohort was sequenced for TCR beta chains only, and without alpha or paired-chain data the features that could be detected were limited. Compared with equally common non-associated chains, HLA-associated TCR beta chains in a later analysis were more clonally expanded and had lower generation probabilities. The sequencing pipeline was judged likely to have produced a cluster of highly shared sequence variants as a technical artifact. For the cohort, immune exposure information was limited to CMV serostatus. In a later analysis, the rate of TCR association differed among HLA loci, with DRB1 alleles having the most associated TCRs and HLA-C alleles having the fewest. Because counts were too low, approximately 15 rarely observed V segments, including chromosome 9 orphons, were excluded from the earlier analysis of roughly 580 of the donors. It was suggested by the authors that the approach could potentially be generalized to other disease states and immunological phenotypes. Correlated functional status among segregating V segments might be attributable to linkage disequilibrium, but an unknown experimental factor could not be ruled out. A later genetic analysis reported fewer N-insertions in productive TCRs among donors in an Asian-associated ancestry cluster than the approximately 700-donor mean. In vitro tests confirmed that three of the cytomegalovirus-associated TCR beta chains recognize cytomegalovirus antigens. Assigning TCR associations to individual alleles was difficult when HLA alleles, especially DR and DQ, strongly co-occurred. An association between a missense DCLRE1C variant and V-gene and J-gene trimming of TCR beta chains was found in a later genetic analysis and replicated in an independent cohort. A later analysis associated 15,000 to 20,000 TCR beta sequences with specific HLA alleles at a false discovery rate of 0.05. Across donors, most TCR sequences were observed very rarely, whereas some public TCRs were present in many individuals. Most CMV-associated TCR beta chains appeared to be HLA-restricted in a later analysis, and the HLA associations seemed to be driven largely by CMV exposure. An earlier analysis of roughly 570 of the donors showed that most TCR beta V segments appeared in productive rearrangements either about 87% or about 30% of the time, which broadly matched IMGT annotations. A total of 150 or so TCR beta chains were listed by the study as associated with cytomegalovirus. A further reported finding was that TCR beta sequences accurately predicted the HLA-A and HLA-B alleles for most subjects in the first cohort. Sequencing depth was assumed to be roughly uniform across donors in the presence/absence analyses, though that assumption may not hold. The classifier was reported to diagnose cytomegalovirus status with high specificity and sensitivity in both the original and validation cohorts.

The cohort was made up of 500 to 850 healthy bone marrow donors. Cohort members were all nominally healthy when sampled, although unrecorded immune exposures were likely present. The donor tested CMV seropositive and was one of the 289 seropositive cohort members. A peripheral blood sample was collected from each donor, and TCR beta sequencing was performed on peripheral blood mononuclear cells. Genomic DNA extraction from the blood cell samples was performed with the Qiagen DNeasy Blood Extraction Kit. The library came from the immunoSEQ multiplex PCR assay. The multiplex PCR relied on a mix of 60 forward primers for TCR Vbeta segments and 13 reverse primers for TCR Jbeta segments. A multiplex PCR assay on genomic DNA amplified the CDR3 region of rearranged TCR beta genes. Amplified TCR beta libraries were sequenced as 87-base-pair reads on the Illumina HiSeq System. As for how the authors treated the data: A later analysis tallied roughly 80 million unique TCR beta chains across the 610 or so repertoires, and around 12 million of those chains were shared by two or more donors. Raw reads were error-corrected and collapsed into unique sequences with a nearest-neighbor algorithm that merged closely related sequences to remove PCR and sequencing errors. CDR3 sequences were aligned to IMGT reference sequences to assign V, D and J gene segments. For a sequence to be retained, a match of at least six nucleotides to both a V gene segment and a J gene segment was required. A rearrangement counted as productive if the CDR3 had no stop codons and remained in frame with V and J, and every other rearrangement counted as non-productive. CDR3 was defined according to IMGT convention as the region running from the second conserved V-encoded cysteine to the conserved J-encoded phenylalanine. Sequences without an unambiguous match to a single V gene segment were excluded from the earlier analysis of almost 600 of the donors. In an earlier analysis of 587 of the donors, a V segment was called functional when productive rearrangements were above 56.7%, and segregating when the standard deviation between donors exceeded 5%. A statistical classification framework was built for diagnosing cytomegalovirus status from the catalog of TCR beta chain sequences. A later analysis assigned V and J genes by comparing TCR nucleotide sequences with IMGT/GENE-DB human TR gene sequences. In a later analysis, CDR3 sequences and most-parsimonious VDJ recombination scenarios were assigned using the TCRdist pipeline. In a later analysis, every TCR beta chain was defined by the combination of its CDR3 amino acid sequence and its V-gene family, and reads without a unique V-gene family were dropped. A later analysis removed roughly 590 highly shared, low-generation-probability nucleotide sequences to deal with suspected cross-contamination and a sequencing artifact. In a later analysis, a clonal expansion index for each public chain was calculated from normalized within-repertoire ranks of inferred template counts. Generation probabilities in a later analysis came from a VDJ recombination model fitted to out-of-frame rearrangements, and those results were checked against IGoR. In a later analysis, hypergeometric tests were used to score TCR-TCR, TCR-HLA and TCR-CMV co-occurrence, with a repertoire-size bias correction applied to TCR pairs. False discovery rates were estimated in a later analysis by permuting HLA or CMV assignments 20 times. In a later analysis, co-occurring TCRs were grouped using DBSCAN, with TCRdist sequence similarity added in when clustering inside HLA-allele-positive subsets. Repertoires with fewer than 30,000 or more than 120,000 public chains were left out of co-occurrence clustering, as were five repertoires with anomalous nucleotide sharing. The source is immuneACCESS, and TCRdb retained only in-frame sequences with V and J called. Part of the clones is not carried over; for the studies checked, unresolved V genes explain less than half of this, and the remainder is unexplained. V and J calls and clone size are copied from that table; D and trimming were computed from the DNA. The sample table contains around 100,000 clones; only one count was recorded for about 70% of them. Clones ranked in the top ten supply approximately 4.3% of the sample.

The TCR was taken from a woman between 18 and 29 years old in good health and CMV-seropositive. What was sequenced was PBMCs.

The CDR3 here reads CASSTSGRSYEQYF. The bases are TGTGCCAGCAGTACTAGCGGGAGGTCCTACGAGCAGTACTTC. The V and J genes are TRBV27 and TRBJ2-7, with 12 bases in between that match TRBD2. From cysteine to phenylalanine, the CDR3 is 14 amino acids long. Only CDR3 DNA remains: 42 bases, in frame from the first base. Germline trimming amounts to 5 bases on V and 1 base on J, with 0 as the count of junction bases outside the gene matches. The germline V gene (reference sequence) sets CDR1 to MNHEY and CDR2 to SMNVEV.